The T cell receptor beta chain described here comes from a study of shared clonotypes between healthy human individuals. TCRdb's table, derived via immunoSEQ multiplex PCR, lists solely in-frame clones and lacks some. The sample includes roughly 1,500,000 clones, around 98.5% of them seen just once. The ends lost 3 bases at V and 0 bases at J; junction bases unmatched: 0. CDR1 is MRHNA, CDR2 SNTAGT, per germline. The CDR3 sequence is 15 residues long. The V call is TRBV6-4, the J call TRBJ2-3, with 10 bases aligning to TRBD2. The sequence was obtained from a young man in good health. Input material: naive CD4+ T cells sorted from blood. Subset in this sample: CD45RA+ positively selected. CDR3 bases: TGTGCCAGCAGTGAACTAGCGGGGAGCACAGATACGCAGTATTTT. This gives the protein CASSELAGSTDTQYF.